These 9 T cell receptor beta chains came from one sample sequenced in a study of blood T cell repertoires in COVID-19. The data were produced by immunoSEQ multiplex PCR, yet TCRdb's version contains in-frame clones alone and is incomplete. Among about 250,000 clones listed, roughly 84% were seen once. Specimen: peripheral blood. The receptors were sampled from a man over 45 with active or convalescent COVID-19.

V and J are TRBV7-2 and TRBJ1-1; 8 positions agree with TRBD1. Germline V gene data show CDR1 as SGHTA and CDR2 as FQGNSA. The length of the CDR3 is 18 residues. J was trimmed by 5 bases and V by 5 bases; bases with no gene match: 19. The CDR3 region is CASSPGGAGGIGGTEAFF. Written as DNA, the CDR3 is TGTGCCAGCAGCCCAGGTGGGGCAGGGGGCATCGGAGGGACTGAAGCTTTCTTT.

The V gene is TRBV29-1, the J gene TRBJ1-1; D is perhaps TRBD1 (5 bases). V was clipped by 7 bases and J by 2 bases, with 14 bases between them. Germline V gene data show CDR1 as SQVTM and CDR2 as ANQGSEA. This CDR3 spans 13 amino acids. Here the CDR3 reads CSGLAGYNTEAFF. The CDR3 DNA is TGCAGCGGCCTTGCAGGGTACAACACTGAAGCTTTCTTT. Combining the CDR3 with reference TRBV29-1 and TRBJ1-1 gives the whole variable domain SAVISQKPSRDICQRGTSLTIQCQVDSQVTMMFWYRQQPGQSLTLIATANQGSEATYESGFVIDKFPISRPNLTFSTLTVSNMSPEDSSIYLCSGLAGYNTEAFFGQGTRLTVV.

This rearrangement joins TRBV10-3 to TRBJ2-3; 10 positions match TRBD2. This CDR3 has 13 residues. The J segment lost 13 bases and the V segment lost 8 bases, leaving 12 bases of the junction unmatched. Germline V gene data show CDR1 as ENHRY and CDR2 as SYGVKD. The CDR3 reads CAIASSGGPAKYF. Written as DNA, the CDR3 is TGTGCCATCGCGTCTAGCGGGGGCCCGGCCAAGTATTTT.

The rearrangement links TRBV30 to TRBJ2-7; 13 bases fit TRBD2. The CDR3 contains 15 residues. J gave up 4 bases and V 4 bases, and 7 bases lay outside the gene matches. CDR1 is GTSNPN and CDR2 is SVGIG in the germline V gene (reference sequence). The CDR3 reads CAWISGLAGVYEQYF. CDR3 coding DNA: TGTGCCTGGATCTCCGGACTAGCGGGGGTGTACGAGCAGTACTTC.

The J gene is TRBJ1-5, the V gene TRBV28, with D possibly TRBD1 on 6 matching bases. Germline CDR1 reads MDHEN; CDR2 reads SYDVKM. Trimming stripped 7 bases from V and 1 base from J, with 11 bases between. The CDR3 runs 14 residues. The CDR3 DNA is TGTGCCAGCAACCGAGGACAGAGCAATCAGCCCCAGCATTTT. As protein: CASNRGQSNQPQHF.

The chain couples TRBV5-1 to TRBJ2-3, with 8 bases fitting TRBD2. Germline V gene data show CDR1 as SGHRS and CDR2 as YFSETQ. Trimming at V came to 4 bases and at J to 4 bases, leaving 5 bases not matched to a gene. This CDR3 comprises 14 residues. The CDR3 loop reads CASSAGGGADTQYF. CDR3 DNA sequence: TGCGCCAGCAGCGCGGGGGGTGGAGCAGATACGCAGTATTTT. Complete variable domain (other parts from reference TRBV5-1 and TRBJ2-3): KAGVTQTPRYLIKTRGQQVTLSCSPISGHRSVSWYQQTPGQGLQFLFEYFSETQRNKGNFPGRFSGRQFSNSRSEMNVSTLELGDSALYLCASSAGGGADTQYFGPGTRLTVL.

The chain joins TRBV4-2 to TRBJ2-7, with 10 bases aligning to TRBD2. V lost 1 base to trimming and J lost 3 bases; unmatched junction nucleotides: 9. Germline V gene data show CDR1 as LGHNA and CDR2 as YNFKEQ. The CDR3 has 17 amino acids. CDR3 residues: CASSQGRLAGAIYEQYF. The CDR3, as DNA: TGTGCCAGCAGCCAAGGGAGGCTAGCGGGGGCTATCTACGAGCAGTACTTC.

This clone was detected ten times or more. V usage is TRBV5-1 and J usage is TRBJ1-6, with 9 bases lining up with TRBD1. CDR3 length: 16 amino acids. Unmatched junction bases numbered 12, after V lost 4 bases and J lost 10 bases. Germline V lookup: CDR1 SGHRS, CDR2 YFSETQ. The CDR3 DNA reads TGCGCCAGCAGCCTTATTCCGGGACAGGGCGGCTCACCCCTCCACTTT. Protein sequence: CASSLIPGQGGSPLHF.

The genes are TRBV11-1 and TRBJ2-7, with unresolved D. CDR1 is SGHAT and CDR2 is FQDESV in the germline V gene (reference sequence). The CDR3 covers 12 residues. V gave up 5 bases and J gave up 4 bases, with 9 bases separating them. The CDR3 DNA sequence: TGTGCCAGCAGCCCAGTTTATTACGAGCAGTACTTC. This gives the protein CASSPVYYEQYF.